This T cell receptor (beta chain) was identified in a study of shared clonotypes between healthy human individuals. Findings and caveats of the study: Large sequencing depth failed to make sorted-subset sequencing complete, rarefaction showed. The study found lower generation probabilities in non-shared clonotypes than in those shared by all four donors.

Remarks on this clone: What it recognizes is unknown.

The ends lost 5 bases at V and 4 bases at J; junction bases unmatched: 14. This CDR3 is built from 18 residues. Germline CDR1 reads PRHDT; CDR2 reads FYEKMQ (reference sequence). Terminally differentiated effector memory CD45RA+ cells were excluded by CCR7 positive selection of CD45RO-negative cells. The method was immunoSEQ multiplex PCR; TCRdb's version includes in-frame clones alone and lacks a portion of them. The sample lists more than 550,000 clones, roughly nine tenths occurring once. This sequence joins TRBV13 and TRBJ2-1; 10 bases match TRBD2. This receptor was taken from a man aged 25-45 years in good health. The sequencing input was naive CD8+ T cells sorted from blood. DNA of the CDR3: TGTGCCAGCAGCCCTAGAAGACTTAGCGGGAGGAGTTACAATGAGCAGTTCTTC. This sequence encodes CASSPRRLSGRSYNEQFF.